The next 30 T cell receptor beta chains were all read from a single sample in a study of blood T cell repertoires in COVID-19. Generated by immunoSEQ multiplex PCR, the TCRdb table keeps only in-frame clones and is missing some. The sample has approximately 56,000 clones; roughly 84% are singletons. Sequencing was carried out using peripheral blood. The origin of the receptors is a woman aged 80 or over with acute or convalescent COVID-19.

V gene TRBV30 combines with J gene TRBJ1-3; a weak D match, TRBD1 (5 bases). In germline, CDR1 is GTSNPN, CDR2 SVGIG (reference sequence). There are 18 residues in the CDR3. V lost 2 bases, J lost 8 bases, and 28 bases lay in between. The DNA of the CDR3 is TGTGCCTGGAGTAAAAGACAGACCTCTCTGGCTACCGTAGACACCATATATTTT. Translated, it gives CAWSKRQTSLATVDTIYF.

V and J are TRBV6-5 and TRBJ2-2; 9 nucleotides align to TRBD1. The junction had 7 bases not matched to a gene; V was cut back by 6 bases and J by 5 bases. The CDR3 covers 15 residues. Germline assignment: CDR1 MNHEY and CDR2 SVGAGI. The CDR3 DNA sequence: TGTGCCAGCAGATGGACAGGGGTGGTGACCGGGGAGCTGTTTTTT. This translates into CASRWTGVVTGELFF.

The chain carries TRBV14 and TRBJ1-2; tentatively, D is TRBD1 (5 bases). The CDR3 has 12 residues. Germline CDR1 is SGHDN and CDR2 is FVKESK. Trimming left V 4 bases short and J 9 bases short, with 12 bases between. The CDR3 is CASSRGARSYTF. The CDR3 DNA reads as TGTGCCAGCAGCCGCGGGGCGAGGAGCTACACCTTC.

This clone showed up just once. The gene calls are TRBV20-1 and TRBJ2-5; D remains unclear. V lost 0 bases to trimming and J lost 7 bases, with 6 bases between them. The CDR3 runs to 11 residues. Germline V gene data show CDR1 as DFQATT and CDR2 as SNEGSKA (reference sequence). The CDR3 protein is CSARDQMTQYF. The CDR3 region has the DNA TGCAGTGCTAGAGATCAAATGACCCAGTACTTC.

This clone was seen a handful of times. J is TRBJ1-2 and V is TRBV29-1, with 12 bases identical to TRBD1. The V and J ends lost 6 bases and 7 bases, in that order; junction bases with no gene match: 9. From germline, CDR1 is SQVTM and CDR2 ANQGSEA. The CDR3 contains 14 residues. Here the CDR3 reads CSVPPGQGAGGYTF. CDR3 DNA sequence: TGCAGCGTGCCACCGGGACAGGGGGCGGGTGGCTACACCTTC. Supplemented by reference TRBV29-1 and TRBJ1-2, the full variable domain reads SAVISQKPSRDICQRGTSLTIQCQVDSQVTMMFWYRQQPGQSLTLIATANQGSEATYESGFVIDKFPISRPNLTFSTLTVSNMSPEDSSIYLCSVPPGQGAGGYTFGSGTRLTVV.

CDR3: CASSMTVSGNTIYF. In DNA, the CDR3 is TGTGCCAGCAGCATGACAGTTTCTGGAAACACCATATATTTT. The V and J genes are TRBV5-8 and TRBJ1-3; tentatively, D is TRBD1 (5 bases). Trimming stripped 4 bases from V and 1 base from J, with 9 bases between. This CDR3 region has 14 residues. Germline loops: CDR1 SGHTS, CDR2 YDEGEE.

This rearrangement joins TRBV7-2 to TRBJ1-6; D might be TRBD1 (6 bases). Germline V lookup: CDR1 SGHTA, CDR2 FQGNSA. This CDR3 has 15 amino acids. V was cut by 5 bases and J by 5 bases, with 13 bases left in between. The CDR3 region is CASSLLGHNNSPLHF. As DNA, the CDR3 is TGTGCCAGCAGCCTATTGGGACATAATAATTCACCCCTCCACTTT.

The V call is TRBV19, the J call TRBJ1-2, with 8 positions matching TRBD1. Germline CDR1 reads LNHDA; CDR2 reads SQIVND (reference sequence). The V gene end was trimmed by 4 bases and the J gene end by 2 bases; junction bases not matched to a gene: 3. This CDR3 comprises 14 residues. The CDR3 is CASSTRTGNYGYTF. In nucleotides, the CDR3 is TGTGCCAGTAGTACCCGGACAGGGAACTATGGCTACACCTTC.

V gene TRBV20-1 combines with J gene TRBJ2-3; 8 positions match TRBD2. With V trimmed by 3 bases and J by 9 bases, 11 bases remained unmatched. Germline V CDR1 and CDR2: DFQATT, SNEGSKA (reference sequence). The CDR3 is 14 amino acids. The CDR3 protein is CSASLGGGPDTQYF. CDR3 coding DNA: TGCAGTGCTAGTCTCGGCGGGGGGCCGGACACGCAGTATTTT.

Concerning this clone itself: Relative to the germline gene, one junction end is altered; a read error may explain this. V is TRBV3-1 (or the pseudogene TRBV3-2) and J is TRBJ2-3; TRBD2 aligns across 9 bases. Germline CDR1 is LGHDT and CDR2 is YNNKEL (reference sequence). This CDR3 has 12 amino acids. CDR3 sequence (DNA): TGTGCCAGCAGCCCCCACTCTAGCGGGGTGATCTTT. Its translation: CASSPHSSGVIF.

CDR3 sequence reads: CASSFRGQNTEAFF. The CDR3 DNA reads TGTGCCAGCAGTTTTAGGGGTCAGAACACTGAAGCTTTCTTT. The chain carries TRBV6-5 and TRBJ1-1; TRBD1 is a possible D gene (5 bases). This CDR3 has 14 amino acids. V was trimmed by 4 bases and J by 1 base, leaving 10 bases between them. CDR1 is MNHEY, CDR2 SVGAGI, per germline.

This sequence joins TRBV4-2 and TRBJ1-2, with D perhaps TRBD1 (6 bases). This CDR3 has 12 residues. Trimming took off 3 bases at V and 4 bases at J, with 6 bases between the two ends. In germline, CDR1 is LGHNA, CDR2 YNFKEQ. The CDR3 DNA sequence: TGTGCCAGCAGCCAGGACAGCTATGGCTACACCTTC. Protein product: CASSQDSYGYTF.

The genes are TRBV11-3 and TRBJ1-2; D is perhaps TRBD1 (5 bases). The CDR3 is 14 residues long. Germline V gene lookup returns CDR1 SGHNT and CDR2 YENEEA. Trimming pared 0 bases from V and 4 bases from J, leaving 9 bases between. CDR3 region: CASSLDGTGYGYTF. In nucleotides, the CDR3 is TGTGCCAGCAGCTTAGATGGGACTGGCTATGGCTACACCTTC. The whole variable domain, remainder taken from reference TRBV11-3 and TRBJ1-2, is EAGVVQSPRYKIIEKKQPVAFWCNPISGHNTLYWYLQNLGQGPELLIRYENEEAVDDSQLPKDRFSAERLKGVDSTLKIQPAELGDSAVYLCASSLDGTGYGYTFGSGTRLTVV.

CDR3 sequence (DNA): TGTGCTAGTGGTTTGCAGGGGGGCCCTCCCGTCTATGGCTACACCTTC. Translation gives CASGLQGGPPVYGYTF. The genes are TRBV12-5 and TRBJ1-2; 7 bases fit TRBD1. The CDR3 contains 16 residues. Germline V lookup: CDR1 LGHNT, CDR2 FRNRAP. V dropped 2 bases and J dropped 4; count of bases not matched to a gene: 10. Together with reference TRBV12-5 and TRBJ1-2, the CDR3 gives the full variable domain: DARVTQTPRHKVTEMGQEVTMRCQPILGHNTVFWYRQTMMQGLELLAYFRNRAPLDDSGMPKDRFSAEMPDATLATLKIQPSEPRDSAVYFCASGLQGGPPVYGYTFGSGTRLTVV.

Of note for this clone: One junction end does not reproduce the germline sequence, and a read error may be involved. The chain has TRBV2 and TRBJ1-1; no definite D call. CDR3 size: 15 residues. Per germline, CDR1 SNHLY and CDR2 FYNNEI. CDR3 protein: CASREEELTNTEAFF. In nucleotides, the CDR3 is TGTGCCAGCAGAGAAGAGGAGTTGACGAACACTGAAGCTTTCTTT. Looking up the rest from reference TRBV2 and TRBJ1-1 gives the full variable domain: EPEVTQTPSHQVTQMGQEVILRCVPISNHLYFYWYRQILGQKVEFLVSFYNNEISEKSEIFDDQFSVERPDGSNFTLKIRSTKLEDSAMYFCASREEELTNTEAFFGQGTRLTVV.

V and J are TRBV2 and TRBJ1-1; TRBD1 agrees at 7 bases. This CDR3 is 14 amino acids long. Germline CDR1 SNHLY, CDR2 FYNNEI. J lost 4 bases, V lost 3 bases, and 5 bases had no gene match. The CDR3 coding sequence is TGTGCCAGCAGTGAGGCAGGGGGAGGCACTGAAGCTTTCTTT. Its protein product is CASSEAGGGTEAFF.

The chain combines TRBV24-1 with TRBJ2-3; TRBD1 matches at 7 bases. The germline CDR1 and CDR2 sequences are KGHDR and SFDVKD. The CDR3 spans 17 residues. V lost 3 bases to trimming and J lost 2 bases; unmatched junction nucleotides: 10. Here the CDR3 reads CATSDAGEGGLTDTQYF. The CDR3 DNA reads as TGTGCCACCAGTGATGCGGGTGAAGGGGGCCTCACAGATACGCAGTATTTT.

This chain connects TRBV15 to TRBJ1-3; the match to TRBD1 covers 9 bases. The CDR3 has 18 amino acids. CDR1 and CDR2 (germline): LNHNV, YYDKDF (reference sequence). V gave up 1 base and J gave up 0 bases; unmatched junction bases: 7. CDR3 sequence (DNA): TGTGCCACCAGCAGAGCCTCGGACAGGGGCTACTCTGGAAACACCATATATTTT. Translation gives CATSRASDRGYSGNTIYF.

This clone was counted between two and nine times. The chain combines TRBV3-1 (or the pseudogene TRBV3-2) with TRBJ2-7, with D maybe TRBD2 (5 bases). The CDR3 has 12 amino acids. Germline assignment: CDR1 LGHDT and CDR2 YNNKEL (reference sequence). CDR3 sequence (DNA): TGTGCCAGCAGCCAAGATACAAGCGGCCTAGTGGTC. Encoded protein: CASSQDTSGLVV.

The chain couples TRBV12-5 to TRBJ1-5, with D possibly TRBD1 on 6 matching bases. Looked up from germline, CDR1 is LGHNT and CDR2 is FRNRAP. CDR3 length: 15 amino acids. Trimming left V 1 base short and J 1 base short, with 8 bases between. This chain's CDR3 is CASGLARGSNQPQHF. The CDR3, as DNA: TGTGCTAGTGGTTTGGCCAGGGGAAGCAATCAGCCCCAGCATTTT.

This CDR3 reads CASSLGQAGGETQYF. CDR3 DNA sequence: TGCGCCAGCAGCTTGGGTCAGGCGGGAGGAGAGACCCAGTACTTC. The chain is built from TRBV5-1 and TRBJ2-5, with TRBD2 matching 8 bases. Germline V gene lookup returns CDR1 SGHRS and CDR2 YFSETQ. V gave up 0 bases and J gave up 4 bases; unmatched junction bases: 5. The length of the CDR3 is 15 residues. Full variable domain (outside the CDR3, taken from reference TRBV5-1 and TRBJ2-5): KAGVTQTPRYLIKTRGQQVTLSCSPISGHRSVSWYQQTPGQGLQFLFEYFSETQRNKGNFPGRFSGRQFSNSRSEMNVSTLELGDSALYLCASSLGQAGGETQYFGPGTRLLVL.

This chain joins TRBV2 and TRBJ2-7; 11 bases fit TRBD2. This CDR3 region has 15 residues. J was trimmed by 2 bases and V by 6 bases; bases with no gene match: 6. In germline, CDR1 is SNHLY, CDR2 FYNNEI. The CDR3 loop is CASRTSGGDPYEQYF. As DNA, the CDR3 is TGTGCCAGCAGAACTAGCGGGGGCGATCCCTACGAGCAGTACTTC.

The CDR3 here is CASSQDSSGGSQYF. The CDR3 nucleotides are TGTGCCAGCAGCCAAGATTCGTCAGGGGGGTCCCAGTACTTC. V and J are TRBV3-1 (or the pseudogene TRBV3-2) and TRBJ2-5; TRBD1 might be the D (7 bases). The CDR3 is made up of 14 amino acids. Germline CDR1 LGHDT, CDR2 YNNKEL (reference sequence). Deletions cut 0 bases from V and 9 bases from J, with 14 bases between.

The rearrangement links TRBV10-3 to TRBJ2-2, with D possibly TRBD1 on 7 matching bases. Looked up from germline, CDR1 is ENHRY and CDR2 is SYGVKD. V dropped 6 bases and J dropped 4 bases, with 12 bases sitting between them. The CDR3 totals 14 residues. The CDR3 is CAIRAGQITGELFF. CDR3 sequence (DNA): TGTGCCATCAGGGCGGGACAGATCACCGGGGAGCTGTTTTTT.

The chain has TRBV4-2 and TRBJ2-7; D unresolved. The germline V gene has CDR1 LGHNA and CDR2 YNFKEQ. The length of the CDR3 is 17 residues. V was shortened by 0 bases and J by 0 bases, with 15 bases between the two germline ends. CDR3 nucleotides: TGTGCCAGCAGCCAAGATTGGGCAGCCCATGCCTCCTACGAGCAGTACTTC. The encoded protein is CASSQDWAAHASYEQYF.

The V call is TRBV5-6, the J call TRBJ2-3, with TRBD1 as a possible D gene (6 bases). The V end was cut by 2 bases, the J end by 4 bases, with 17 bases between. The CDR3 contains 16 residues. The germline gives CDR1 SGHDT, CDR2 YYEEEE. In nucleotides, the CDR3 is TGTGCCAGCAGCTTCGGACAGTGGAGGATATCAGATACGCAGTATTTT. Residues: CASSFGQWRISDTQYF.

This clone showed up just once. V gene TRBV2 combines with J gene TRBJ1-6; D is possibly TRBD1 (6 bases). This CDR3 is 15 amino acids long. V was cut by 1 base and J by 10 bases, with 14 bases left in between. Germline V gene data show CDR1 as SNHLY and CDR2 as FYNNEI. CDR3 sequence (DNA): TGTGCCAGCAGTGAAGGGACAGTACTTAGGTCACCCCTCCACTTT. This sequence encodes CASSEGTVLRSPLHF.

The J gene is TRBJ2-2, the V gene TRBV15; 13 bases map to TRBD2. CDR3 length: 15 amino acids. V gave up 5 bases and J gave up 8 bases; unmatched junction bases: 5. Germline V gene data show CDR1 as LNHNV and CDR2 as YYDKDF (reference sequence). The DNA of the CDR3 is TGTGCCACCAGCCGGAAGGGACTAGCGGGGGGGGAGCTGTTTTTT. It is translated as CATSRKGLAGGELFF.

V gene TRBV30 combines with J gene TRBJ1-6, with D unclear. V was cut by 2 bases and J by 9 bases, with 17 bases left in between. There are 15 residues in the CDR3. From germline, CDR1 is GTSNPN and CDR2 SVGIG (reference sequence). The DNA of the CDR3 is TGTGCCTGGAGTCGCAACCCGACGGGATTTTCACCCCTCCACTTT. Protein sequence: CAWSRNPTGFSPLHF.

The rearrangement links TRBV27 to TRBJ2-1; 12 bases fit TRBD2. Germline V lookup: CDR1 MNHEY, CDR2 SMNVEV (reference sequence). Trimming at V came to 5 bases and at J to 10 bases, leaving 12 bases not matched to a gene. This CDR3 contains 16 residues. The CDR3 protein is CASSPTSGGPLKEQFF. The CDR3 DNA is TGTGCCAGCAGTCCGACTAGCGGGGGCCCCCTGAAAGAGCAGTTCTTC.